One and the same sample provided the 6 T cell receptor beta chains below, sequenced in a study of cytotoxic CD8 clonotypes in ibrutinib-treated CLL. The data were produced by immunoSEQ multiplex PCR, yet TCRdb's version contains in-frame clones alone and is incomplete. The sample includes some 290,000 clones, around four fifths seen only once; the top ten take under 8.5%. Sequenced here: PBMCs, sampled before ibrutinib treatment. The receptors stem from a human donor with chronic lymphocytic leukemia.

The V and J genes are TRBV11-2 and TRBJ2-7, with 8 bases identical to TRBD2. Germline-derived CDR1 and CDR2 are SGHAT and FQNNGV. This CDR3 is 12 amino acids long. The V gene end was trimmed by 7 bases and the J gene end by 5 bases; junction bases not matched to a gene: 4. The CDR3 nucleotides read TGTGCCAGCACCCGAGCGGGAGACGAGCAGTACTTC. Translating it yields CASTRAGDEQYF.

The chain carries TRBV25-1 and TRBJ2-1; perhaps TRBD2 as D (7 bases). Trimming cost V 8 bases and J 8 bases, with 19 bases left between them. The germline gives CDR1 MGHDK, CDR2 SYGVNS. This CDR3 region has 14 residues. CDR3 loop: CASWGGLRMDEQFF. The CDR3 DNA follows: TGTGCCAGCTGGGGGGGCCTCAGGATGGATGAGCAGTTCTTC.

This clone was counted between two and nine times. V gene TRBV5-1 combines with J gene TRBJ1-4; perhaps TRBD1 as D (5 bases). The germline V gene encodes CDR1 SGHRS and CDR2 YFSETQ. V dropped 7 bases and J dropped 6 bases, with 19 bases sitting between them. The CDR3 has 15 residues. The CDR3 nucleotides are TGCGCCAGCGGACTGGGGTCCGGGGGAGATGAAAAACTGTTTTTT. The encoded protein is CASGLGSGGDEKLFF.

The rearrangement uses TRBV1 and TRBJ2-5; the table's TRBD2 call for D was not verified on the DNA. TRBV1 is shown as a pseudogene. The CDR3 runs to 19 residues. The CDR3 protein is CTSSQDPPLAGTPQETQYF. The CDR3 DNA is TGCACCAGCAGCCAAGACCCCCCCCTAGCGGGGACACCCCAAGAGACCCAGTACTTC.

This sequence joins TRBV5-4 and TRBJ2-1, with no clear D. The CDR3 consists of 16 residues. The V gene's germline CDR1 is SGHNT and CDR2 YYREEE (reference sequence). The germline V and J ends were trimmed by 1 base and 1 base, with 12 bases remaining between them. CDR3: CASSLFGRLSYNEQFF. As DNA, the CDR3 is TGTGCCAGCAGCTTGTTCGGCAGGCTTTCCTACAATGAGCAGTTCTTC.

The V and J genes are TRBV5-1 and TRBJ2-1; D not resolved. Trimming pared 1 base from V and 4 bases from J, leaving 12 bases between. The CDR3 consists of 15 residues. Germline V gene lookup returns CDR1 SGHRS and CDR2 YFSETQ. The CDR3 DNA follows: TGCGCCAGCAGCTTGAGTCGGAGTCAATACAATGAGCAGTTCTTC. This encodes CASSLSRSQYNEQFF.